The rows below give T cell receptor beta chains drawn from one sample of a study of shared clonotypes between healthy human individuals. Sequencing used immunoSEQ multiplex PCR; TCRdb keeps in-frame clones, though not all of them. The sample consists of some 1,400,000 clones, roughly 96% of them appearing once. Sequences were obtained from naive CD4+ T cells sorted from blood. These TCRs come from a man under 40 in good health. The CDR3 runs from the conserved cysteine through the conserved F or W. D genes are given only for firm matches. Clone size appears in some rows only: once, few, many, or a class for an expanded clone.

TRBV10-3,TRBD2,.,TRBJ2-3,CAISEYGRARDTQYF,TGTGCCATCAGTGAATACGGGAGGGCCCGGGATACGCAGTATTTT
TRBV6-5,.,.,TRBJ2-2,CASSRDSHTGELFF,TGTGCCAGCAGTCGAGATTCCCACACCGGGGAGCTGTTTTTT
TRBV5-4,TRBD2,once,TRBJ2-2,CASSLGQGLVGTGELFF,TGTGCCAGCAGCTTGGGGCAGGGACTAGTCGGCACCGGGGAGCTGTTTTTT
TRBV4-1,TRBD2,.,TRBJ2-6,CASSQVMAGGHSGANVLTF,TGCGCCAGCAGCCAAGTAATGGCGGGAGGCCACTCTGGGGCCAACGTCCTGACTTTC
TRBV6-5,.,.,TRBJ1-4,CASSTPGLHEKLFF,TGTGCCAGCAGTACCCCGGGACTTCACGAAAAACTGTTTTTT
TRBV2,.,.,TRBJ1-4,CASSPNGQFSEKLFF,TGTGCCAGCAGCCCGAACGGTCAGTTTAGTGAAAAACTGTTTTTT
TRBV5-1,TRBD1,once,TRBJ2-7,CASSFQGAPNEQYF,TGCGCCAGCAGCTTCCAGGGGGCGCCGAACGAGCAGTACTTC
TRBV9,.,.,TRBJ2-5,CASSVVDQGWETQYF,TGTGCCAGCAGCGTAGTAGACCAGGGGTGGGAGACCCAGTACTTC
TRBV19,.,.,TRBJ2-7,CASSILGGSLYEQYF,TGTGCCAGTAGTATCTTAGGCGGCAGCCTCTACGAGCAGTACTTC
TRBV5-5,.,.,TRBJ1-1,CASTVPGPNTEAFF,TGTGCCAGCACCGTACCTGGTCCGAACACTGAAGCTTTCTTT
TRBV2,TRBD1,.,TRBJ2-7,CASVRTQGAVTYEQYF,TGTGCCAGCGTCCGGACACAGGGGGCGGTTACCTACGAGCAGTACTTC
TRBV7-9,.,.,TRBJ2-1,CASSQPWNEQFF,TGTGCCAGCAGTCAACCCTGGAATGAGCAGTTCTTC
TRBV10-3,.,.,TRBJ2-5,CAISDPGRNQETQYF,TGTGCCATCAGTGACCCGGGACGGAACCAAGAGACCCAGTACTTC
TRBV5-8,TRBD1,.,TRBJ1-5,CASSLHRGRGQPQHF,TGTGCCAGCAGCCTCCACAGGGGGCGAGGTCAGCCCCAGCATTTT
TRBV9,.,once,TRBJ2-6,CASSVAAGSGANVLTF,TGTGCCAGCAGCGTAGCCGCGGGCTCTGGGGCCAACGTCCTGACTTTC
TRBV7-9,.,.,TRBJ2-7,CASSSPQGKYF,TGTGCCAGCAGCTCCCCCCAGGGCAAGTACTTC
TRBV5-1,TRBD1,.,TRBJ1-2,CASSLAPGQSNYGYTF,TGCGCCAGCAGCTTGGCTCCGGGACAGAGTAACTATGGCTACACCTTC
TRBV6-5,TRBD1,.,TRBJ2-2,CASSKPTGAGGELFF,TGTGCCAGCAGCAAACCGACAGGGGCGGGCGGGGAGCTGTTTTTT
TRBV5-1,.,.,TRBJ2-6,CASSPGWTEGANVLTF,TGCGCCAGCAGCCCCGGCTGGACGGAAGGGGCCAACGTCCTGACTTTC
TRBV10-2,TRBD1,.,TRBJ2-7,CASSRPGQLSYEQYF,TGCGCCAGCAGTAGACCGGGACAGCTATCCTACGAGCAGTACTTC
TRBV6-1,TRBD1,.,TRBJ2-7,CASSDYGTGAPEQYF,TGTGCCAGCAGTGATTACGGGACAGGGGCCCCCGAGCAGTACTTC
TRBV7-9,.,.,TRBJ2-5,CASSLYGTKETQYF,TGTGCCAGCAGCTTATATGGGACAAAAGAGACCCAGTACTTC
TRBV5-6,.,.,TRBJ2-1,CASSSIGQSNEQFF,TGTGCCAGCAGCTCGATAGGACAGTCCAATGAGCAGTTCTTC
TRBV7-2,TRBD1,.,TRBJ1-5,CASSNRGGQPQHF,TGTGCCAGCAGCAACAGGGGGGGTCAGCCCCAGCATTTT
TRBV5-1,.,.,TRBJ1-1,CASSLAPFGGSLAFF,TGCGCCAGCAGCTTGGCCCCCTTCGGGGGGTCCTTGGCTTTCTTT
TRBV6-1,.,.,TRBJ2-7,CASSARGTTYEQYF,TGTGCCAGCAGTGCCAGGGGCACTACCTACGAGCAGTACTTC
TRBV14,.,once,TRBJ2-1,CASTGSFYNEQFF,TGTGCCAGCACGGGTTCATTCTACAATGAGCAGTTCTTC
TRBV2,.,.,TRBJ1-4,CASSAGGGYNEKLFF,TGTGCCAGCAGTGCTGGGGGGGGATATAATGAAAAACTGTTTTTT
TRBV11-1,.,.,TRBJ2-2,CASSFKRSTGELFF,TGTGCCAGCAGCTTCAAACGGAGCACCGGGGAGCTGTTTTTT
TRBV18,.,.,TRBJ2-2,CASSPQRGHTGELFF,TGTGCCAGCTCACCCCAGCGAGGACACACCGGGGAGCTGTTTTTT
TRBV11-2,TRBD2,.,TRBJ2-1,CASSLDLGTSAQGNNEQFF,TGTGCCAGCAGCTTAGACCTCGGGACTAGCGCCCAGGGTAACAATGAGCAGTTCTTC
TRBV6-5,.,.,TRBJ2-1,CASRWGVEQFF,TGTGCCAGCAGATGGGGAGTAGAGCAGTTCTTC
TRBV10-1,.,.,TRBJ2-7,CASSESGVYEQYF,TGCGCCAGCAGTGAGTCTGGGGTCTACGAGCAGTACTTC
TRBV2,.,.,TRBJ1-4,CASSGGNEKLFF,TGTGCCAGCAGTGGCGGGAATGAAAAACTGTTTTTT
TRBV28,TRBD1,.,TRBJ2-1,CASNLDRGRNEQFF,TGTGCCAGCAACTTGGACAGGGGGAGGAATGAGCAGTTCTTC
TRBV11-3,.,.,TRBJ2-1,CASSRGPYNEQFF,TGTGCCAGCAGCCGAGGTCCCTACAATGAGCAGTTCTTC
TRBV7-9,.,.,TRBJ2-7,CASRDRDYEQYF,TGTGCCAGCAGGGACAGAGATTACGAGCAGTACTTC
TRBV5-5,.,once,TRBJ1-1,CASSLYDLSNTEAFF,TGTGCCAGCAGCTTGTACGATTTGTCGAACACTGAAGCTTTCTTT
TRBV19,.,.,TRBJ2-2,CASSIRGPGELFF,TGTGCCAGTAGTATTAGAGGGCCCGGGGAGCTGTTTTTT
TRBV5-1,.,.,TRBJ1-5,CASSLYGGQPQHF,TGCGCCAGCAGCTTGTATGGAGGTCAGCCCCAGCATTTT
TRBV6-6,TRBD1,.,TRBJ2-7,CASSYGTDTTYEQYF,TGTGCCAGCAGTTACGGGACAGACACTACTTACGAGCAGTACTTC
TRBV28,.,.,TRBJ2-7,CAIQGTPGAKGDEQYF,TGTGCCATCCAAGGAACTCCAGGGGCAAAGGGCGACGAGCAGTACTTC
TRBV9,TRBD2,.,TRBJ2-2,CASSPSGSKAGELFF,TGTGCCAGCAGCCCTAGCGGGAGTAAAGCCGGGGAGCTGTTTTTT
TRBV15,.,.,TRBJ2-2,CATSRDRGQNTGELFF,TGTGCCACCAGCAGAGACCGGGGGCAAAACACCGGGGAGCTGTTTTTT